This T cell receptor beta chain was documented in a study of post-analysis software for immune sequencing data. Study in general: In terms of disease course, relapsing-remitting, secondary progressive and progressive-relapsing multiple sclerosis were included. Points from the study as a whole: Versus controls, multiple sclerosis patients showed significantly lower diversity (normalized Chao1). Under F measure analysis, samples from one preparation batch co-clustered strongly. Comparison of patients with controls showed a handful of TRBV segments more frequent in patients, TRBV5-6, TRBV5-1 and TRBV20-1 among them.

V was cut by 0 bases and J by 3 bases, with 11 bases left in between. Germline CDR1 reads MNHNS; CDR2 reads SASEGT. The length of the CDR3 is 15 residues. Carried by the TCR beta cDNA libraries were unique molecular identifiers. Roughly 500,000 cDNA molecules were obtained from approximately 1 to 10 million T cells. One entry per CDR3 protein results from TCRdb running MiXCR on the PCR reads. The top ten hold under 5.5% of the sample, which has around 260,000 distinct CDR3 sequences, just over 35% seen once. In this sample, this clonotype turned up many times. Its antigen is still unknown. This sequence originates from a girl aged 10 to 17 with multiple sclerosis. The source material was blood. V gene TRBV6-1 combines with J gene TRBJ2-5; possible D gene TRBD1, 6 bases. The CDR3 spells CASSEAGTLKETQYF. The CDR3 DNA is TGTGCCAGCAGTGAAGCCGGGACACTTAAAGAGACCCAGTACTTC.